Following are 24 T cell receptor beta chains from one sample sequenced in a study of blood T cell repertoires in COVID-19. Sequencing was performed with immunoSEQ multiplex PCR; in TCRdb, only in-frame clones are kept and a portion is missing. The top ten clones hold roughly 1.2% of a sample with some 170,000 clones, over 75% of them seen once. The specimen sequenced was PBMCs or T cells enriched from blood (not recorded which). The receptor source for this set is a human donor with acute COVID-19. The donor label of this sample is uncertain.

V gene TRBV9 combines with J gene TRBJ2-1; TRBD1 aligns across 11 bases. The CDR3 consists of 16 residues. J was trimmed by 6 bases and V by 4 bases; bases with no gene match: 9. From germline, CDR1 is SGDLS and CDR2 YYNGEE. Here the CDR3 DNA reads TGTGCCAGCAGCCCTCAGGGACAGGGGGGTTTCAATGAGCAGTTCTTC. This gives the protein CASSPQGQGGFNEQFF. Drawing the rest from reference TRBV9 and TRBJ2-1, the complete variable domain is DSGVTQTPKHLITATGQRVTLRCSPRSGDLSVYWYQQSLDQGLQFLIQYYNGEERAKGNILERFSAQQFPDLHSELNLSSLELGDSALYFCASSPQGQGGFNEQFFGPGTRLTVL.

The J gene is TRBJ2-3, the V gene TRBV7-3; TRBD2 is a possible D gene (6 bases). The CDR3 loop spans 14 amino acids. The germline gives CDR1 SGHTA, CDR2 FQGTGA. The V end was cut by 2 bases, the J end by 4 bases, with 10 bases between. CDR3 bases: TGTGCCAGCAGCTTATCAACGGGGGCAGATACGCAGTATTTT. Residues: CASSLSTGADTQYF.

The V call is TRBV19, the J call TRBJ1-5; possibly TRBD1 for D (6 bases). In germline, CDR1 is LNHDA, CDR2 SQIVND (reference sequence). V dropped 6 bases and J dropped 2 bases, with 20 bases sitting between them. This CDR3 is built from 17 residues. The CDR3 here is CASSPWVGAGGNQPQHF. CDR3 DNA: TGTGCCAGTAGCCCGTGGGTTGGAGCAGGGGGCAATCAGCCCCAGCATTTT. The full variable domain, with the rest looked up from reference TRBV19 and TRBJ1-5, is DGGITQSPKYLFRKEGQNVTLSCEQNLNHDAMYWYRQDPGQGLRLIYYSQIVNDFQKGDIAEGYSVSREKKESFPLTVTSAQKNPTAFYLCASSPWVGAGGNQPQHFGDGTRLSIL.

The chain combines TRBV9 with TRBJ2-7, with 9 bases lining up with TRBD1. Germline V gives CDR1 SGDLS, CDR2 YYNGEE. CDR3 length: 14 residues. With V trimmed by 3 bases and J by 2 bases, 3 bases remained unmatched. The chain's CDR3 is CASSGDRAAYEQYF. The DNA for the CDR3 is TGTGCCAGCAGCGGGGACAGGGCCGCCTACGAGCAGTACTTC.

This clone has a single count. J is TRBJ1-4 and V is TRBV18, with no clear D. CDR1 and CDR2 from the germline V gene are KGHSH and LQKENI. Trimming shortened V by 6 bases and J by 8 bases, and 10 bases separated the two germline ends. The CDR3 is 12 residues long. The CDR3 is CASSPEGEKLFF. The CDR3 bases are TGTGCCAGCTCCCCCGAGGGAGAAAAACTGTTTTTT.

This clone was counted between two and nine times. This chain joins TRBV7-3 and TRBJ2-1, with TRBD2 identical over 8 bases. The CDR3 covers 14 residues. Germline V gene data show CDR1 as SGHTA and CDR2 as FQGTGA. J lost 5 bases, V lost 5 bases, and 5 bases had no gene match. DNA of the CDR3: TGTGCCAGCAGCCCTGGGACTAGTAACAATGAGCAGTTCTTC. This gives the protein CASSPGTSNNEQFF.

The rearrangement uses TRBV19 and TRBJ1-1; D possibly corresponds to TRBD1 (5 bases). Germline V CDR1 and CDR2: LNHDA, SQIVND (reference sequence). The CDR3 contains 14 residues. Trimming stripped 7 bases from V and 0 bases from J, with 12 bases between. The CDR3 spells CASKTGAMNTEAFF. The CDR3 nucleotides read TGTGCCAGTAAAACAGGTGCCATGAACACTGAAGCTTTCTTT.

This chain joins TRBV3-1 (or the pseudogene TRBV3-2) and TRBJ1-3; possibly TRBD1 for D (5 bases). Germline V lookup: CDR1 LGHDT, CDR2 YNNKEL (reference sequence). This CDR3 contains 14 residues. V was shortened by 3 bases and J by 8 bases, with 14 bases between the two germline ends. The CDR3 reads CASSHRASEDTIYF. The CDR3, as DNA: TGTGCCAGCAGCCACAGGGCCTCAGAGGACACCATATATTTT.

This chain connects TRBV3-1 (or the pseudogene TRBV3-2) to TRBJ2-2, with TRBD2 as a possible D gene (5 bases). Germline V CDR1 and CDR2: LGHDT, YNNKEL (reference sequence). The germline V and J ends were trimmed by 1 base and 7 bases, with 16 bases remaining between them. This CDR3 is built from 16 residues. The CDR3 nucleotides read TGTGCCAGCAGCCAAGGGGGAGCGGCGTCCGGCGGGGAGCTGTTTTTT. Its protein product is CASSQGGAASGGELFF.

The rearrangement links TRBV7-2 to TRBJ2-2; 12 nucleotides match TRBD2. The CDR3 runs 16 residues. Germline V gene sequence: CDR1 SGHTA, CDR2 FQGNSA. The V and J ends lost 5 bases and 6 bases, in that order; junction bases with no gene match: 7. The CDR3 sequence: CASSVSSGGASGELFF. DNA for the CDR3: TGTGCCAGCAGCGTATCTAGCGGGGGGGCCTCCGGGGAGCTGTTTTTT.

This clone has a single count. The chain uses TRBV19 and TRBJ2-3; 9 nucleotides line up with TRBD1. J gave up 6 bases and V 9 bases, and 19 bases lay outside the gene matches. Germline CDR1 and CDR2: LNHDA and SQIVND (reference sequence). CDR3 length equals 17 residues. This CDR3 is CASGRGRSGTGTDTQYF. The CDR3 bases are TGTGCCAGCGGTCGGGGGAGGTCCGGGACAGGGACGGATACGCAGTATTTT.

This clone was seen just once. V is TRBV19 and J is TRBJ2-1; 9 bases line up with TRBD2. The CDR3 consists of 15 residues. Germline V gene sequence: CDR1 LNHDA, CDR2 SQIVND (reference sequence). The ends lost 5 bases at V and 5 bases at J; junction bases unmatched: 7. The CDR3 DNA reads TGTGCCAGTAGTCTGGTGCTAGCGGGGCACAATGAGCAGTTCTTC. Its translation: CASSLVLAGHNEQFF.

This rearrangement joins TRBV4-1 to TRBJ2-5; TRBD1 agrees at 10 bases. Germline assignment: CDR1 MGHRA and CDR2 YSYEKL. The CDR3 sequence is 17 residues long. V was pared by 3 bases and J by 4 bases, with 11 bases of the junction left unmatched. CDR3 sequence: CASSHRRQGALLETQYF. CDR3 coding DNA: TGCGCCAGCAGCCATCGTCGACAGGGGGCGCTTTTAGAGACCCAGTACTTC.

CDR3 sequence: CASSYSSDRRSYNEQFF. As DNA, the CDR3 is TGTGCCAGCAGTTATAGCTCCGACAGACGCTCCTACAATGAGCAGTTCTTC. J is TRBJ2-1 and V is TRBV6-2 or TRBV6-3; weak D call: TRBD1 (5 bases). Trimming left V 3 bases short and J 0 bases short, with 15 bases between. The CDR3 spans 17 residues. Germline loops: CDR1 MNHEY, CDR2 SVGEGT.

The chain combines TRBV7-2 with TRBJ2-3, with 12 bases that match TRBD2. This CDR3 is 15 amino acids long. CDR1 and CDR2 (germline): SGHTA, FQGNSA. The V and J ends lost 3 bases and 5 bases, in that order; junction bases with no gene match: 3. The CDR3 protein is CASSLTSGSQDTQYF. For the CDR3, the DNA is TGTGCCAGCAGCTTGACTAGCGGGAGCCAAGATACGCAGTATTTT.

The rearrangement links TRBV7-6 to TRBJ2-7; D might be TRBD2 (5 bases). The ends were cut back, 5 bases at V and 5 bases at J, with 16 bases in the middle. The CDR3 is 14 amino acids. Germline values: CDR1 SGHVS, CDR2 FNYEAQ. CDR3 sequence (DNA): TGTGCCAGCAGCCGATTTAGAGGGAGCGACGAGCAGTACTTC. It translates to CASSRFRGSDEQYF.

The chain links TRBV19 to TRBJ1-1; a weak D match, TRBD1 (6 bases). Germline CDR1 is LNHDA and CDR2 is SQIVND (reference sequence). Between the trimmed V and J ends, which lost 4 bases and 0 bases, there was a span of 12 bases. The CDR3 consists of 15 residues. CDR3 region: CASSKQGPMNTEAFF. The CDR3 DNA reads TGTGCCAGTAGTAAACAGGGCCCTATGAACACTGAAGCTTTCTTT.

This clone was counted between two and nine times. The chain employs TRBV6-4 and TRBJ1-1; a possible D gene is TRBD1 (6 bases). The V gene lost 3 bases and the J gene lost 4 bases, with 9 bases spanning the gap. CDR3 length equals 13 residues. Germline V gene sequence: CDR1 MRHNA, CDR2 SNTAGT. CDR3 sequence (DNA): TGTGCCAGCAGTGAGGGGGCAGGCACTGAAGCTTTCTTT. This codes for CASSEGAGTEAFF.

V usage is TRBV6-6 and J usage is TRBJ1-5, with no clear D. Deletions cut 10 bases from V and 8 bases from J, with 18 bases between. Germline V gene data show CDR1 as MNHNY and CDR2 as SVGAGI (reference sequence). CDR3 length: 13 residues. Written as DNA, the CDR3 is TGTGCCACCCACACCTACCTCAGCGAGCCCCAGCATTTT. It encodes CATHTYLSEPQHF.

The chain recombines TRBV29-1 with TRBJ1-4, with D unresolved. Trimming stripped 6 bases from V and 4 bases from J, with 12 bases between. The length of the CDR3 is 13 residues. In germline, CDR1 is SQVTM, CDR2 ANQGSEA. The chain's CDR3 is CSVKTRFNEKLFF. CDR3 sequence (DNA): TGCAGCGTAAAAACCAGATTTAATGAAAAACTGTTTTTT.

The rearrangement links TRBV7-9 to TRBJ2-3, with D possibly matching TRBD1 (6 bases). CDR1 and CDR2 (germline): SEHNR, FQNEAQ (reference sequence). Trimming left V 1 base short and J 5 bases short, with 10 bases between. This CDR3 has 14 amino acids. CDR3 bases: TGTGCCAGCAGCTTAGTACAGGGTAGAGATACGCAGTATTTT. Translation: CASSLVQGRDTQYF. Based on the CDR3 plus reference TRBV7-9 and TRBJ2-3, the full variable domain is DTGVSQNPRHKITKRGQNVTFRCDPISEHNRLYWYRQTLGQGPEFLTYFQNEAQLEKSRLLSDRFSAERPKGSFSTLEIQRTEQGDSAMYLCASSLVQGRDTQYFGPGTRLTVL.

CDR3 sequence (DNA): TGTGCCTGGAGTGTACCGGCGGGAGAGACCCAGTACTTC. It translates to CAWSVPAGETQYF. The V gene is TRBV30, the J gene TRBJ2-5; D might be TRBD2 (5 bases). The germline gives CDR1 GTSNPN, CDR2 SVGIG (reference sequence). The V gene lost 0 bases and the J gene lost 4 bases, with 9 bases spanning the gap. The CDR3 is 13 residues long.

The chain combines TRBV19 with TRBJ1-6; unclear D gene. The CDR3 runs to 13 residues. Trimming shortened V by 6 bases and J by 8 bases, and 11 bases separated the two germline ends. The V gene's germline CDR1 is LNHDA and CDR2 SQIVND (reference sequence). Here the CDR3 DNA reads TGTGCCAGTAGAACCCAGAATGATTCACCCCTCCACTTT. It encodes CASRTQNDSPLHF.

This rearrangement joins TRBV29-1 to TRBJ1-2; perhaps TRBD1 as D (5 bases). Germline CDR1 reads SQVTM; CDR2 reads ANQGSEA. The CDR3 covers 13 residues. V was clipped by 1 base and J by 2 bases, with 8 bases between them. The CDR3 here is CSVEGGENYGYTF. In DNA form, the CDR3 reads TGCAGCGTTGAAGGGGGGGAAAACTATGGCTACACCTTC. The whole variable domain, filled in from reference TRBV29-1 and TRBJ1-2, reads SAVISQKPSRDICQRGTSLTIQCQVDSQVTMMFWYRQQPGQSLTLIATANQGSEATYESGFVIDKFPISRPNLTFSTLTVSNMSPEDSSIYLCSVEGGENYGYTFGSGTRLTVV.